This TCR beta chain originates from a study of shared clonotypes between healthy human individuals. Only in-frame clones appear in the TCRdb table, and some are missing; sequencing was by immunoSEQ multiplex PCR. The sample carries approximately 2,000,000 clones, just under 95% recorded once. CDR1 is SNHLY and CDR2 is FYNNEI in the germline V gene. This CDR3 has 14 residues. The V end lost 7 bases, the J end lost 1 base, and 13 bases lay between the germline ends. This chain links TRBV2 with TRBJ1-1; unclear D gene. The sequence derives from a man aged 18 to 30 in good health. Some clones in this sample may be carry-over from other donors' samples. The sample was naive CD4+ T cells from PBMCs. Subset indicated: CD45RA+ positively selected. The CDR3: CASTRQLGNTEAFF. In DNA, the CDR3 is TGTGCCAGCACTCGGCAACTGGGGAACACTGAAGCTTTCTTT.